This record looks at one TCR beta chain sequence and its context. Germline V CDR1 and CDR2: PRHDT, FYEKMQ (reference sequence). The CDR3 consists of 12 residues. Trimming cost V 3 bases and J 7 bases; bases outside gene matches: 0. This sample is part of a study of blood T cell repertoires in COVID-19. The table came from immunoSEQ multiplex PCR; TCRdb's copy has only in-frame clones and leaves some out. The sample holds about 320,000 clones, approximately 89% seen once. The rearrangement uses TRBV13 and TRBJ2-1; TRBD2 matches 7 bases. The sequencing sample was made of peripheral blood. The receptor comes from a woman in her 30s with COVID-19, enrolled during active disease. The CDR3 spells CASSLGLNEQFF. CDR3 coding DNA: TGTGCCAGCAGCTTGGGACTAAATGAGCAGTTCTTC.